The 25 T cell receptor beta chains reported below all come from one sample, sequenced in a study of blood T cell repertoires in COVID-19. The method was immunoSEQ multiplex PCR; TCRdb's version includes in-frame clones alone and lacks a portion of them. The data contain more than 95,000 clones, approximately 84% of them singletons. Sequenced sample: peripheral blood. The origin of the receptors is a human donor in a cohort sampled during active COVID-19.

This chain joins TRBV7-9 and TRBJ1-5; the match to TRBD1 covers 12 bases. Germline trimming cut 3 bases from V and 7 bases from J; bases unmatched to any gene: 7. The CDR3 totals 16 residues. The germline V gene encodes CDR1 SEHNR and CDR2 FQNEAQ (reference sequence). CDR3 in DNA: TGTGCCAGCAGCTTTGGGGACAGGGGGCGGTCACAGCCCCAGCATTTT. Translating gives CASSFGDRGRSQPQHF.

J is TRBJ2-3 and V is TRBV5-1; 8 bases map to TRBD1. Trimming took 5 bases from V and 3 from J; bases not matched to a gene: 8. The CDR3 runs to 15 residues. Germline CDR1 SGHRS, CDR2 YFSETQ. CDR3 bases: TGCGCCAGCAGGCAAGGGACAGGTAGTACAGATACGCAGTATTTT. It encodes CASRQGTGSTDTQYF.

The chain has TRBV15 and TRBJ1-2; 7 positions agree with TRBD1. Germline lookup yields CDR1 LNHNV and CDR2 YYDKDF (reference sequence). The length of the CDR3 is 16 residues. V lost 0 bases and J lost 2; bases outside the gene matches: 6. For the CDR3, the DNA is TGTGCCACCAGCAGAGAGCCGGGACAGACAAACTATGGCTACACCTTC. Translating gives CATSREPGQTNYGYTF.

This clone showed up just once. The chain joins TRBV27 to TRBJ2-3; a possible D gene is TRBD2 (5 bases). CDR3 size: 15 residues. V was clipped by 0 bases and J by 1 base, with 8 bases between them. Germline V gene lookup returns CDR1 MNHEY and CDR2 SMNVEV (reference sequence). In DNA form, the CDR3 reads TGTGCCAGCAGTTTATCGAGCGGTGGCACAGATACGCAGTATTTT. This encodes CASSLSSGGTDTQYF.

The chain recombines TRBV2 with TRBJ2-3; D is perhaps TRBD1 (6 bases). Germline V gene lookup returns CDR1 SNHLY and CDR2 FYNNEI. This CDR3 is built from 14 residues. The V end was cut by 8 bases, the J end by 3 bases, with 15 bases between. The CDR3 bases are TGTGCCAGCGGGCTAATGGGGGCTACAGATACGCAGTATTTT. Protein product: CASGLMGATDTQYF.

The chain combines TRBV30 with TRBJ1-5; no clear D gene. CDR3 length: 15 residues. The V gene lost 5 bases and the J gene lost 2 bases, with 16 bases spanning the gap. Germline loops: CDR1 GTSNPN, CDR2 SVGIG (reference sequence). The CDR3 sequence is CAWGSLPPGNQPQHF. In DNA, the CDR3 is TGTGCCTGGGGGTCTTTGCCCCCGGGCAATCAGCCCCAGCATTTT. The whole variable domain, remainder taken from reference TRBV30 and TRBJ1-5, is SQTIHQWPATLVQPVGSPLSLECTVEGTSNPNLYWYRQAAGRGLQLLFYSVGIGQISSEVPQNLSASRPQDRQFILSSKKLLLSDSGFYLCAWGSLPPGNQPQHFGDGTRLSIL.

The chain combines TRBV5-1 with TRBJ1-2, with 7 bases lining up with TRBD1. This CDR3 has 14 amino acids. Germline V gene sequence: CDR1 SGHRS, CDR2 YFSETQ. The ends lost 5 bases at V and 2 bases at J; junction bases unmatched: 6. The CDR3, as DNA: TGCGCCAGCAGGGGACAGCAGAAAAACTATGGCTACACCTTC. Translation: CASRGQQKNYGYTF.

The genes are TRBV5-6 and TRBJ2-7; 8 positions match TRBD1. There are 16 residues in the CDR3. Germline values: CDR1 SGHDT, CDR2 YYEEEE. V lost 5 bases to trimming and J lost 0 bases; unmatched junction nucleotides: 10. The CDR3 protein is CASRGGGQGFSYEQYF. CDR3 bases: TGTGCCAGCAGGGGGGGAGGACAGGGATTCTCCTACGAGCAGTACTTC.

The CDR3 DNA follows: TGTGCCAGCAGCTTGGACCTCCGGCGGGGGGGAGGAGAAGAGCAGTTCTTC. This codes for CASSLDLRRGGGEEQFF. This rearrangement joins TRBV5-4 to TRBJ2-1, with 9 bases fitting TRBD2. V was pared by 0 bases and J by 10 bases, with 14 bases of the junction left unmatched. This CDR3 is 17 amino acids long. Germline CDR1 and CDR2: SGHNT and YYREEE (reference sequence).

This chain uses TRBV6-2 or TRBV6-3 with TRBJ1-5; the D gene is possibly TRBD1 (5 bases). With 5 bases removed from V and 9 bases from J, the gap between germline ends came to 17 bases. The germline CDR1 and CDR2 sequences are MNHEY and SVGEGT. The CDR3 extends over 14 amino acids. CDR3 sequence: CASSPPQGPGPQHF. For the CDR3, the DNA is TGTGCCAGCAGTCCCCCGCAGGGCCCTGGGCCCCAGCATTTT.

This chain uses TRBV10-2 with TRBJ1-1; D unresolved. V lost 9 bases and J lost 1, with 15 bases in between. This CDR3 region has 14 residues. The germline gives CDR1 WSHSY, CDR2 SAAADI. The CDR3 region has the DNA TGCGCCAGTTCTTGGCCGAACAGGAACACTGAAGCTTTCTTT. This gives the protein CASSWPNRNTEAFF.

The chain recombines TRBV7-9 with TRBJ2-1; 11 bases line up with TRBD1. V was clipped by 5 bases and J by 9 bases; unmatched bases: 9. Germline V gene lookup returns CDR1 SEHNR and CDR2 FQNEAQ (reference sequence). The CDR3 spans 15 residues. As DNA, the CDR3 is TGTGCCAGCAGCGACCGGGACAGGGGGGTCAGTGAGCAGTTCTTC. It specifies CASSDRDRGVSEQFF.

This chain links TRBV27 with TRBJ2-2; 7 nucleotides match TRBD2. CDR1 and CDR2 from the germline V gene are MNHEY and SMNVEV (reference sequence). The CDR3 extends over 18 amino acids. Trimming took 3 bases from V and 0 from J; bases not matched to a gene: 10. The CDR3 nucleotides read TGTGCCAGCAGTTTCCTAGCGGCAAATTTAGCGAACACCGGGGAGCTGTTTTTT. Protein product: CASSFLAANLANTGELFF.

This clone was observed a handful of times. This rearrangement joins TRBV27 to TRBJ1-4; tentative D call: TRBD1 (6 bases). Trimming left V 5 bases short and J 5 bases short, with 15 bases between. Germline-derived CDR1 and CDR2 are MNHEY and SMNVEV (reference sequence). The CDR3 length is 15 residues. The CDR3 DNA sequence: TGTGCCAGCAGTCCGGTGGACAGAAGAAATGAAAAACTGTTTTTT. Translation: CASSPVDRRNEKLFF.

This chain joins TRBV7-8 and TRBJ2-2; 8 positions match TRBD2. The J segment lost 1 base and the V segment lost 5 bases, leaving 6 bases of the junction unmatched. Looked up from germline, CDR1 is SGHVS and CDR2 is FQNEAQ. The CDR3 extends over 16 amino acids. CDR3 sequence: CASSPRTSLNTGELFF. Here the CDR3 DNA reads TGTGCCAGCAGCCCCCGGACTAGCTTGAACACCGGGGAGCTGTTTTTT.

The CDR3 DNA follows: TGTGCCAGCAGCCCAGGGACAGCACACACAGATACGCAGTATTTT. This codes for CASSPGTAHTDTQYF. V usage is TRBV5-6 and J usage is TRBJ2-3; 7 bases match TRBD1. Germline V CDR1 and CDR2: SGHDT, YYEEEE. This CDR3 comprises 15 residues. The ends lost 4 bases at V and 2 bases at J; junction bases unmatched: 7.

The chain couples TRBV7-6 to TRBJ2-7; weak D call: TRBD1 (6 bases). V lost 5 bases and J 4 bases, leaving 21 bases between the germline ends. The CDR3 has 16 residues. Germline CDR1 and CDR2: SGHVS and FNYEAQ. CDR3 nucleotides: TGTGCCAGCAGCCCCCGCCCCGGACAGACTAATTACGAGCAGTACTTC. Translating gives CASSPRPGQTNYEQYF.

This chain joins TRBV7-2 and TRBJ1-4, with D unclear. V was trimmed by 2 bases and J by 3 bases, leaving 10 bases between them. This CDR3 is built from 15 residues. In germline, CDR1 is SGHTA, CDR2 FQGNSA. The CDR3 region has the DNA TGTGCCAGCAGCTTATCGAAGCTACCTAATGAAAAACTGTTTTTT. Its translation: CASSLSKLPNEKLFF.

V is TRBV6-4 and J is TRBJ1-2, with TRBD1 matching over 7 bases. Germline lookup yields CDR1 MRHNA and CDR2 SNTAGT. The J segment lost 8 bases and the V segment lost 2 bases, leaving 2 bases of the junction unmatched. The CDR3 has 12 residues. CDR3 protein: CASSDHRGGYTF. The CDR3 DNA sequence: TGTGCCAGCAGTGACCACAGGGGAGGCTACACCTTC.

This clone was counted once. The V call is TRBV12-3 or TRBV12-4, the J call TRBJ1-1; TRBD1 aligns across 9 bases. The CDR3 runs to 11 residues. V lost 5 bases and J lost 9; bases outside the gene matches: 1. CDR3 sequence (DNA): TGTGCCAGCAGTGGGACAGGGAAAGCTTTCTTT. As protein: CASSGTGKAFF.

The gene calls are TRBV18 and TRBJ1-4, with 9 bases identical to TRBD1. The CDR3 length is 15 residues. Germline CDR1 reads KGHSH; CDR2 reads LQKENI. J was trimmed by 3 bases and V by 6 bases; bases with no gene match: 5. CDR3 loop: CASSLDRGPNEKLFF. CDR3 nucleotides: TGTGCCAGCTCCCTGGACAGGGGTCCTAATGAAAAACTGTTTTTT.

CDR3 nucleotides: TGTGCCAGCAGCTGGACTAGCGTTGACAATGAGCAGTTCTTC. Amino acid sequence: CASSWTSVDNEQFF. The rearrangement uses TRBV11-3 and TRBJ2-1; TRBD2 matches at 9 bases. The CDR3 covers 14 residues. Germline loops: CDR1 SGHNT, CDR2 YENEEA. The V segment lost 4 bases and the J segment 5 bases; nucleotides outside the gene matches: 3. The whole variable domain, filled in from reference TRBV11-3 and TRBJ2-1, reads EAGVVQSPRYKIIEKKQPVAFWCNPISGHNTLYWYLQNLGQGPELLIRYENEEAVDDSQLPKDRFSAERLKGVDSTLKIQPAELGDSAVYLCASSWTSVDNEQFFGPGTRLTVL.

This clone has only a few counts. This chain links TRBV7-9 with TRBJ1-6, with 9 nucleotides matching TRBD1. V was pared by 0 bases and J by 9 bases, with 3 bases of the junction left unmatched. This CDR3 is built from 15 residues. Germline V gene lookup returns CDR1 SEHNR and CDR2 FQNEAQ (reference sequence). CDR3 in DNA: TGTGCCAGCAGCTTAGCCGGGACAGGGTTTTCACCCCTCCACTTT. Amino acid sequence: CASSLAGTGFSPLHF.

CDR3 sequence reads: CASSQWEGGTEAFF. CDR3 DNA sequence: TGCGCCAGCAGCCAATGGGAGGGCGGCACTGAAGCTTTCTTT. V is TRBV4-1 and J is TRBJ1-1; D is ambiguous. With 2 bases removed from V and 4 bases from J, the gap between germline ends came to 11 bases. Per germline, CDR1 MGHRA and CDR2 YSYEKL. This CDR3 is 14 amino acids long.

This clone was detected once. This CDR3 reads CASSSGQINYGYTF. As DNA, the CDR3 is TGTGCCAGCAGCTCGGGACAGATCAACTATGGCTACACCTTC. V gene TRBV5-4 combines with J gene TRBJ1-2; 7 positions match TRBD1. Germline CDR1 is SGHNT and CDR2 is YYREEE (reference sequence). J was trimmed by 2 bases and V by 3 bases; bases with no gene match: 4. The CDR3 extends over 14 amino acids.